This T cell receptor (beta chain) comes out of a study of CD8+ T cells in alopecia areata. Study-wide context: Patients received oral tofacitinib, 5 to 10 mg twice daily, for moderate-to-severe alopecia areata. The authors scored treated patients' severity by affected scalp percentage. Whole-study findings and limits: Compared with normal scalp, lesional scalp had higher clonality and more expanded CD8+ clones.

This CDR3 comprises 14 residues. V trimming: 4 bases; J trimming: 7 bases; junction bases outside the gene matches: 7. Germline V CDR1 and CDR2: SGHRS, YFSETQ. The sample holds a few counts of this clone. What it recognizes is unknown. Treatment here: oral pan-JAK inhibitor, 5-10 mg twice daily. Following RNA extraction, reverse transcription yielded cDNA that acted as the sequencing template. Measured with immunoSEQ multiplex PCR; TCRdb has only the in-frame clones, and not every one. The table shows 190,000 or so clones, with over 45% occurring only once. The specimen was CD4+ T cells sorted from blood, collected at week 24, from a patient treated with tofacitinib. The origin of this receptor is a human donor with alopecia areata. The chain couples TRBV5-1 to TRBJ1-2; 10 positions match TRBD1. CDR3: CASSAGTGVRGYTF. CDR3 in DNA: TGCGCCAGCAGCGCCGGGACAGGGGTTCGTGGCTACACCTTC.